This TCR beta chain emerged from a study of graft-versus-host responses after intestinal transplantation. Overall study context: Anti-thymocyte globulin induction preceded two to four years of tacrolimus and steroid maintenance in all recipients.

Whole-study findings and limits: The marrow of recipients harbored GvH clones, and ileum or blood showed some of them first. High graft-versus-host to host-versus-graft clonal ratios were seen in allografts of patients with graft-donor T cell macrochimerism. Peak levels of circulating GvH clones tracked with early post-transplant HvG declines.

Produced via immunoSEQ multiplex PCR; TCRdb's table is partial and in-frame only. The sample records 35,000 to 55,000 clones, approximately 92% being singletons. About this clone itself: Its antigen is unidentified.

This clonotype was sampled from a human patient who received an intestinal transplant, so some T cells may come from the graft donor. The sequenced sample was PBMCs, obtained roughly 760 days after a first intestinal transplant, on the day of a second.

The CDR3 reads CAISETSASRETQYF. The CDR3 bases are TGTGCCATCAGTGAGACAAGCGCCTCCAGGGAGACCCAGTACTTC. The genes are TRBV10-3 and TRBJ2-5; D gene ambiguous. V lost 2 bases to trimming and J lost 5 bases, with 15 bases between them. Germline V CDR1 and CDR2: ENHRY, SYGVKD. The CDR3 spans 15 residues.